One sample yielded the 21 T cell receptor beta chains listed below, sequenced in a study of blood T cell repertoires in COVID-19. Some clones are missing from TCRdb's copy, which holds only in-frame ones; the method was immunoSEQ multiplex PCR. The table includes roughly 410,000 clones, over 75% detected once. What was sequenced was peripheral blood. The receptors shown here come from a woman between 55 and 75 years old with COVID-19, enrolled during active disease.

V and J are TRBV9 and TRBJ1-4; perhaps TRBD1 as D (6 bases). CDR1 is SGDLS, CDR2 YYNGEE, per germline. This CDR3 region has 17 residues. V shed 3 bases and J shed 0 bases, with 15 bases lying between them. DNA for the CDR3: TGTGCCAGCAGCGCGCGACAGGCCCTTGCAACTAATGAAAAACTGTTTTTT. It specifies CASSARQALATNEKLFF.

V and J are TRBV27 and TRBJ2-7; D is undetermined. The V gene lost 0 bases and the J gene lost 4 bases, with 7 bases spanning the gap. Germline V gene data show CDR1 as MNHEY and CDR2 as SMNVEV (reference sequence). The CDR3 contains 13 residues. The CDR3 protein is CASSLSRRYEQYF. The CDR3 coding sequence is TGTGCCAGCAGTTTATCGCGTCGGTACGAGCAGTACTTC.

Here the CDR3 DNA reads TGTGCCGCGTCTGGGGGGGAACGAGAGACCCAGTACTTC. The encoded protein is CAASGGERETQYF. The chain is built from TRBV6-5 and TRBJ2-5; the match to TRBD2 covers 7 bases. CDR3 length: 13 amino acids. Losses at the gene ends were 11 bases for V and 4 bases for J; bases not matched to a gene: 10. CDR1 is MNHEY and CDR2 is SVGAGI in the germline V gene.

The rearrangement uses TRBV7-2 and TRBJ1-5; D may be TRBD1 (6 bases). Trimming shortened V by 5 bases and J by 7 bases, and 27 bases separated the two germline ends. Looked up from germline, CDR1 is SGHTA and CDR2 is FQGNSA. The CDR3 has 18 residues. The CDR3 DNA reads TGTGCCAGCAGCCCAAGGGGGGGGGCAGAAAGGGTGCGACAGCCCCAGCATTTT. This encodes CASSPRGGAERVRQPQHF.

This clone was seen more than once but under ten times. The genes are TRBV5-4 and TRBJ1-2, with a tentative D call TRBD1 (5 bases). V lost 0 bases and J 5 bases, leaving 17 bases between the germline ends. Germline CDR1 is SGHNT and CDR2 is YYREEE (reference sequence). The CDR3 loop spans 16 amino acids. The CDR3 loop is CASSLGAPWEGYGYTF. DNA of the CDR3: TGTGCCAGCAGCTTGGGAGCCCCCTGGGAGGGGTATGGCTACACCTTC.

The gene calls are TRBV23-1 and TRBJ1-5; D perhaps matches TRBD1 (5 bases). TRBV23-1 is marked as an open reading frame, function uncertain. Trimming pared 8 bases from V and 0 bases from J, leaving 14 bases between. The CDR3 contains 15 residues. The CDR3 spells CASGEGRYSNQPQHF. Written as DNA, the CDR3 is TGCGCCAGCGGGGAGGGGCGATATAGCAATCAGCCCCAGCATTTT.

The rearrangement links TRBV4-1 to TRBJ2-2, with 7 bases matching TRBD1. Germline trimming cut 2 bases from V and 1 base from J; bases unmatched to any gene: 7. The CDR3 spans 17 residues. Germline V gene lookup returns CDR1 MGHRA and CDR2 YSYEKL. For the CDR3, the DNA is TGCGCCAGCAGCCAAAGACAGGGAAAGCGGAACACCGGGGAGCTGTTTTTT. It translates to CASSQRQGKRNTGELFF.

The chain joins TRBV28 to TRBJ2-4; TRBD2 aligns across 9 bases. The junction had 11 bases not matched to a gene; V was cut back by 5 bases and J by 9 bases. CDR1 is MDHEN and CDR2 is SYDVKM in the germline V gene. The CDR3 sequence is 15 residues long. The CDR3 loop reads CASSPPGTSLGIQYF. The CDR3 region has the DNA TGTGCCAGCAGTCCACCCGGGACTAGCTTGGGCATTCAGTACTTC.

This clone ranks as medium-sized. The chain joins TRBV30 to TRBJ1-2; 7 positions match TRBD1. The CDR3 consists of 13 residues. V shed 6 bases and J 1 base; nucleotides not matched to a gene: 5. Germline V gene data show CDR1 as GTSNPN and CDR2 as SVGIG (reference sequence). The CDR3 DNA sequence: TGTGCCTGCCACAGGGGAGTTAACTATGGCTACACCTTC. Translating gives CACHRGVNYGYTF.

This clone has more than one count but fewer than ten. CDR3 in amino acids: CASSLAWSGELFF. The CDR3 bases are TGTGCCAGCAGCTTGGCCTGGAGCGGGGAGCTGTTTTTT. The chain recombines TRBV5-8 with TRBJ2-2; D gene ambiguous. Germline CDR1 SGHTS, CDR2 YDEGEE. Between the trimmed V and J ends, which lost 0 bases and 7 bases, there was a span of 7 bases. The length of the CDR3 is 13 residues.

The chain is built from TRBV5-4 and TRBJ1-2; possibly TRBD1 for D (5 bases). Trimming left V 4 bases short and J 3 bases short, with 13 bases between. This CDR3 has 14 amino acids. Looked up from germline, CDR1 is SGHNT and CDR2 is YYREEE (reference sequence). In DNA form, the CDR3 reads TGTGCCAGCAGCGCAGGCGGCAGGGACTATGGCTACACCTTC. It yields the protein CASSAGGRDYGYTF.

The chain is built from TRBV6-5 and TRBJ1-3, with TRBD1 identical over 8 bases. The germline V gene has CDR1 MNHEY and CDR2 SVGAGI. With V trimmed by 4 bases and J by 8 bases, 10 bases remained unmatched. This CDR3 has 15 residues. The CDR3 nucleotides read TGTGCCAGCAGTTTACAGGGGGGAAGAGTGGACACCATATATTTT. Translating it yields CASSLQGGRVDTIYF.

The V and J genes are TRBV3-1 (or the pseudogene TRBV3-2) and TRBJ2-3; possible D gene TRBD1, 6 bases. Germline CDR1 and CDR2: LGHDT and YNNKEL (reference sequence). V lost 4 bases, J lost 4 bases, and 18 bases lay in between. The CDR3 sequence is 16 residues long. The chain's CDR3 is CASSLPMTGSADTQYF. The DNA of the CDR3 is TGTGCCAGCAGCCTCCCGATGACAGGTTCGGCAGATACGCAGTATTTT.

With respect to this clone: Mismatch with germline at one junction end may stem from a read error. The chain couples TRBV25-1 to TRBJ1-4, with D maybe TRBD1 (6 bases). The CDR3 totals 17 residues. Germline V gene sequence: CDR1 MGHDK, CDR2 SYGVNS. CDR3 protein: CASSERPTGHFNAKLFF. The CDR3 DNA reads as TGTGCCAGCAGTGAACGGCCGACAGGTCATTTTAATGCAAAACTGTTTTTT.

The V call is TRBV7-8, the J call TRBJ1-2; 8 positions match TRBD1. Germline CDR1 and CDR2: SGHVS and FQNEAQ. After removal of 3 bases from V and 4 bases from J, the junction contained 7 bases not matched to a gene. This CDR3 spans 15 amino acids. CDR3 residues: CASSFGTGVGYGYTF. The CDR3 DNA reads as TGTGCCAGCAGCTTCGGGACAGGAGTAGGCTATGGCTACACCTTC.

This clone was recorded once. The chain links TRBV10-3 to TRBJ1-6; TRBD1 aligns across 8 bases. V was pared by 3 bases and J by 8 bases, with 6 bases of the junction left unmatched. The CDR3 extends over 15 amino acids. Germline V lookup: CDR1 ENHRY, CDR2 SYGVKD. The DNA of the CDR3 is TGTGCCATCAGTGACCAGACAGGGGCCGATTCACCCCTCCACTTT. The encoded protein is CAISDQTGADSPLHF.

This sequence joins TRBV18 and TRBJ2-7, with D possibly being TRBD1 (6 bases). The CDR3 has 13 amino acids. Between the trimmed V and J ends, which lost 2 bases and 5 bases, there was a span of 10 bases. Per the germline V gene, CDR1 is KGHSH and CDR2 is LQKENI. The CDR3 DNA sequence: TGTGCCAGCTCACCAACAGGGTTGAACGAGCAGTACTTC. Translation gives CASSPTGLNEQYF.

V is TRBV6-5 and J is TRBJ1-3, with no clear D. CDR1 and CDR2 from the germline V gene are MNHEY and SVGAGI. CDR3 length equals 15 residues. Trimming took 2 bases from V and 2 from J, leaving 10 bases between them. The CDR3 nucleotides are TGTGCCAGCAGTTACAGTGTGGGCCCTGGAAACACCATATATTTT. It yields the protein CASSYSVGPGNTIYF.

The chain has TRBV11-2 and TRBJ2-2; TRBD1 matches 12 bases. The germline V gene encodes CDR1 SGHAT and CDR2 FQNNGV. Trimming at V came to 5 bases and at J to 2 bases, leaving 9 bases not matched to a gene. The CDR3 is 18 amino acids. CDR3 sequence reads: CASSPRDRGPFNTGELFF. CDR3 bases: TGTGCCAGCAGCCCCCGGGACAGGGGGCCTTTTAACACCGGGGAGCTGTTTTTT.

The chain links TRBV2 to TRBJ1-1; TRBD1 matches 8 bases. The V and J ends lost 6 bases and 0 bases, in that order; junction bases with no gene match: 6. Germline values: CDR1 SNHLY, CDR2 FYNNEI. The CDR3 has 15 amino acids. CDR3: CASRHRQGLNTEAFF. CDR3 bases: TGTGCCAGCAGGCATAGACAGGGGCTGAACACTGAAGCTTTCTTT.

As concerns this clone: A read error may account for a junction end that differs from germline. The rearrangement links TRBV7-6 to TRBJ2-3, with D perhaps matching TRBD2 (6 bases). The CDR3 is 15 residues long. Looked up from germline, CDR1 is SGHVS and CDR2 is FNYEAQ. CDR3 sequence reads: CASTLGSQRADTQYF. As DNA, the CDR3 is TGTGCCAGCACCTTAGGGTCTCAGCGGGCAGATACGCAGTATTTT. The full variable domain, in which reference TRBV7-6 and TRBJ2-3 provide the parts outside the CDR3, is GAGVSQSPRYKVTKRGQDVALRCDPISGHVSLYWYRQALGQGPEFLTYFNYEAQQDKSGLPNDRFSAERPEGSISTLTIQRTEQRDSAMYRCASTLGSQRADTQYFGPGTRLTVL.